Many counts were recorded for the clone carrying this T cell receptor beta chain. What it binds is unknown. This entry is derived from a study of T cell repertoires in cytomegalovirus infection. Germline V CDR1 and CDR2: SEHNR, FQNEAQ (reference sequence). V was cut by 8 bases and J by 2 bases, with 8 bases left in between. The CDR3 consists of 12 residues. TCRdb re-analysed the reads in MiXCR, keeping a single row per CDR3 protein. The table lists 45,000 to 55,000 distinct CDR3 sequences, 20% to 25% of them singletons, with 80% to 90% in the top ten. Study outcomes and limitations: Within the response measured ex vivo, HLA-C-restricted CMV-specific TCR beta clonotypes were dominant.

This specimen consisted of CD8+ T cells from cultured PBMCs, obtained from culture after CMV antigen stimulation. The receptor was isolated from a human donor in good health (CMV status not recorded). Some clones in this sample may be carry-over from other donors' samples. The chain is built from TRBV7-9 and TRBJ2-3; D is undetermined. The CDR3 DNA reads TGTGCCAGCGCGCGAGTCACAGATACGCAGTATTTT. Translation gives CASARVTDTQYF. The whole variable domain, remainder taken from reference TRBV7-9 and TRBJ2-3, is DTGVSQNPRHKITKRGQNVTFRCDPISEHNRLYWYRQTLGQGPEFLTYFQNEAQLEKSRLLSDRFSAERPKGSFSTLEIQRTEQGDSAMYLCASARVTDTQYFGPGTRLTVL.